A single sample gave rise to the 17 T cell receptor beta chains below, sequenced in a study of lymphopenia after photon versus proton radiotherapy. Libraries were prepared by immunoSEQ multiplex PCR; TCRdb keeps only in-frame clonotypes and omits some of them. The sample carries approximately 23,000 clones, more than 85% recorded once. Sample: peripheral blood, taken from a patient treated with proton-based radiotherapy. Receptors originate from an older man with esophageal cancer.

This clone was seen only a few times. V gene TRBV30 combines with J gene TRBJ1-3; D call uncertain. V lost 0 bases to trimming and J lost 0 bases, with 6 bases between them. The CDR3 contains 14 residues. The germline CDR1 and CDR2 sequences are GTSNPN and SVGIG (reference sequence). CDR3 DNA sequence: TGTGCCTGGAGTGTAATCAGCTCTGGAAACACCATATATTTT. Translated: CAWSVISSGNTIYF.

The CDR3 nucleotides are TGTGCCAGCAGCGTAGAAGTTGAGTGCGAGCAGTTCTTC. Protein sequence: CASSVEVECEQFF. This chain joins TRBV9 and TRBJ2-1; D unresolved. Looked up from germline, CDR1 is SGDLS and CDR2 is YYNGEE. Deletions cut 0 bases from V and 10 bases from J, with 11 bases between. The CDR3 consists of 13 residues.

The CDR3 loop reads CASSLEVHYGYTF. The DNA for the CDR3 is TGTGCCAGCAGCTTGGAGGTCCACTATGGCTACACCTTC. The chain uses TRBV5-6 and TRBJ1-2; D is unclear. V was clipped by 0 bases and J by 3 bases, with 6 bases between them. Germline V gives CDR1 SGHDT, CDR2 YYEEEE. CDR3 length: 13 amino acids.

This chain links TRBV15 with TRBJ1-1; 7 positions match TRBD1. CDR1 is LNHNV, CDR2 YYDKDF, per germline (reference sequence). Trimming took 4 bases from V and 4 from J; bases not matched to a gene: 9. The CDR3 is 15 residues long. The CDR3 nucleotides read TGTGCCACCAGCAAAGCCCAGGGGGTAAGCACTGAAGCTTTCTTT. The encoded protein is CATSKAQGVSTEAFF. Full variable domain (missing parts from reference TRBV15 and TRBJ1-1): DAMVIQNPRYQVTQFGKPVTLSCSQTLNHNVMYWYQQKSSQAPKLLFHYYDKDFNNEADTPDNFQSRRPNTSFCFLDIRSPGLGDTAMYLCATSKAQGVSTEAFFGQGTRLTVV.

The chain carries TRBV9 and TRBJ2-2, with TRBD2 as a possible D gene (5 bases). Germline V lookup: CDR1 SGDLS, CDR2 YYNGEE. Deletions cut 4 bases from V and 2 bases from J, with 12 bases between. This CDR3 contains 15 residues. The DNA for the CDR3 is TGTGCCAGCAGCCCTCAGCGGAGTAACACCGGGGAGCTGTTTTTT. This encodes CASSPQRSNTGELFF.

The chain links TRBV11-2 to TRBJ2-6, with 7 bases lining up with TRBD1. Per germline, CDR1 SGHAT and CDR2 FQNNGV. Unmatched junction bases numbered 9, after V lost 5 bases and J lost 2 bases. The CDR3 is made up of 17 amino acids. The CDR3 sequence: CASSPTHRGAGANVLTF. CDR3 nucleotides: TGTGCCAGCAGCCCTACTCACAGGGGCGCTGGGGCCAACGTCCTGACTTTC.

The rearrangement uses TRBV19 and TRBJ1-5; D is unresolved. The V gene lost 1 base and the J gene lost 1 base, with 11 bases spanning the gap. CDR3 length: 16 residues. Germline-derived CDR1 and CDR2 are LNHDA and SQIVND (reference sequence). In DNA, the CDR3 is TGTGCCAGTAGTATAGTGGGCAAAGTAAGCAATCAGCCCCAGCATTTT. Its protein is CASSIVGKVSNQPQHF.

This chain joins TRBV18 and TRBJ2-3; 7 positions agree with TRBD2. CDR3 length: 13 amino acids. The V gene's germline CDR1 is KGHSH and CDR2 LQKENI. V gave up 5 bases and J gave up 5 bases; unmatched junction bases: 4. CDR3 in DNA: TGTGCCAGCTCAACCGGACTAGAAGATACGCAGTATTTT. Amino acids: CASSTGLEDTQYF.

This rearrangement joins TRBV7-8 to TRBJ2-3, with a weak D call TRBD1 (6 bases). This CDR3 is built from 16 residues. Germline values: CDR1 SGHVS, CDR2 FQNEAQ. The V end was cut by 4 bases, the J end by 4 bases, with 18 bases between. The CDR3 sequence is CASSSQDSPGPDTQYF. As DNA, the CDR3 is TGTGCCAGCAGCTCCCAGGACAGTCCAGGTCCAGATACGCAGTATTTT.

The V and J genes are TRBV29-1 and TRBJ2-1; 14 bases fit TRBD2. J was trimmed by 2 bases and V by 2 bases; bases with no gene match: 2. The length of the CDR3 is 16 residues. In germline, CDR1 is SQVTM, CDR2 ANQGSEA. The CDR3 sequence is CSVERGLAGAYNEQFF. The CDR3 DNA is TGCAGCGTTGAAAGGGGACTAGCGGGAGCCTACAATGAGCAGTTCTTC.

The V and J genes are TRBV29-1 and TRBJ2-2; D gene uncertain. This CDR3 comprises 12 residues. The ends were cut back, 3 bases at V and 1 base at J, with 3 bases in the middle. Germline V gives CDR1 SQVTM, CDR2 ANQGSEA. CDR3 nucleotide sequence: TGCAGCGTTGACGGGAACACCGGGGAGCTGTTTTTT. Its protein is CSVDGNTGELFF.

The V call is TRBV5-1, the J call TRBJ1-2, with D possibly being TRBD1 (6 bases). CDR1 SGHRS and CDR2 YFSETQ come from the germline V gene. This CDR3 contains 13 residues. V shed 4 bases and J shed 7 bases, with 14 bases lying between them. The CDR3: CASSDGQSGGYTF. The DNA of the CDR3 is TGCGCCAGCAGCGACGGACAGTCCGGTGGCTACACCTTC.

V and J are TRBV19 and TRBJ1-1, with 7 bases fitting TRBD1. After removal of 9 bases from V and 4 bases from J, the junction contained 11 bases not matched to a gene. This CDR3 is 14 amino acids long. Germline assignment: CDR1 LNHDA and CDR2 SQIVND (reference sequence). DNA for the CDR3: TGTGCCAGCCAGACGACAGGGATTGGCACTGAAGCTTTCTTT. This encodes CASQTTGIGTEAFF. Full variable domain (outside the CDR3, taken from reference TRBV19 and TRBJ1-1): DGGITQSPKYLFRKEGQNVTLSCEQNLNHDAMYWYRQDPGQGLRLIYYSQIVNDFQKGDIAEGYSVSREKKESFPLTVTSAQKNPTAFYLCASQTTGIGTEAFFGQGTRLTVV.

The V gene is TRBV27, the J gene TRBJ2-7; no reliable D call. Trimming stripped 4 bases from V and 3 bases from J, with 4 bases between. The germline V gene encodes CDR1 MNHEY and CDR2 SMNVEV (reference sequence). CDR3 size: 11 residues. The CDR3 loop is CASSSDYEQYF. CDR3 in DNA: TGTGCCAGCAGTTCCGACTACGAGCAGTACTTC.

This chain links TRBV29-1 with TRBJ2-7, with 7 nucleotides matching TRBD2. The CDR3 contains 17 residues. Germline V gene lookup returns CDR1 SQVTM and CDR2 ANQGSEA. The V and J ends lost 6 bases and 5 bases, in that order; junction bases with no gene match: 22. CDR3 DNA: TGCAGCGTCTCGACGGGAGGTGTAAGGCCAATTCCCCACGAGCAGTACTTC. It is translated as CSVSTGGVRPIPHEQYF.

V usage is TRBV11-2 and J usage is TRBJ2-1; 8 bases are a match to TRBD1. V gave up 5 bases and J gave up 8 bases; unmatched junction bases: 5. The CDR3 covers 13 residues. Germline V gene lookup returns CDR1 SGHAT and CDR2 FQNNGV. The CDR3 nucleotides are TGTGCCAGCAGCACCAGACAGGGGCATGAGCAGTTCTTC. Protein sequence: CASSTRQGHEQFF.

The rearrangement joins TRBV18 to TRBJ2-1; 7 bases map to TRBD2. Trimming removed 5 bases from V and 5 bases from J; junction bases left unmatched: 12. The CDR3 runs 16 residues. In germline, CDR1 is KGHSH, CDR2 LQKENI. The CDR3 coding sequence is TGTGCCAGCTCAGCCGCCCTAGCGGCGAGGAACAATGAGCAGTTCTTC. This gives the protein CASSAALAARNNEQFF.